The clone carrying this T cell receptor (beta chain) was counted ten times or more. V shed 0 bases, J shed 7 bases, and the junction held 5 bases outside the gene matches. The CDR3 length is 15 residues. CDR1 MNHEY and CDR2 SMNVEV come from the germline V gene (reference sequence). TCRdb reanalyzed the PCR reads via MiXCR. The sample lists over 35,000 clones, roughly 14% occurring once. The record originates from a study of metastatic and nonmetastatic thyroid tumors. For the study at large: Repertoires were compared across blood and tumor or nodule tissue from malignant and benign thyroid patients.

No treatment had been given to any patient before thyroid surgery. The TCR was taken from a female donor with papillary thyroid cancer or a benign thyroid nodule (not recorded which). Some clones in this sample may be carry-over from other donors' samples. Sequenced input: blood. The rearrangement uses TRBV27 and TRBJ2-1; 8 bases fit TRBD2. CDR3 in amino acids: CASSLSSTSGNEQFF. DNA of the CDR3: TGTGCCAGCAGTTTATCCTCCACTAGCGGAAATGAGCAGTTCTTC.